This is a list of T cell receptor beta chains from one sample in a study of blood T cell repertoires in COVID-19. Clones were sequenced by immunoSEQ multiplex PCR, and TCRdb holds only the in-frame ones, with some missing. The sample holds roughly 150,000 clones, more than 80% seen once. Material for sequencing was peripheral blood. The receptors come from a woman aged 55-70 years with COVID-19, enrolled during active disease. Both conserved end residues are trimmed from each CDR3.

J gene: TRBJ2-2; V gene: TRBV27; CDR3 protein: ASRNALAAGELF
J gene: TRBJ2-7; V gene: TRBV7-9; CDR3 protein: AIRALGRGSSYEQY
J gene: TRBJ1-1; V gene: TRBV4-2; CDR3 protein: ASTPAGLNTEAF
J gene: TRBJ1-6; V gene: TRBV7-8; CDR3 protein: ASGRAFYSPLH
J gene: TRBJ1-4; V gene: TRBV30; CDR3 protein: AWSVLGLNEKLF
J gene: TRBJ2-3; V gene: TRBV2; CDR3 protein: ASTSGGAGTQY
J gene: TRBJ2-7; V gene: TRBV29-1; CDR3 protein: SVRTDYGVGYEQY
J gene: TRBJ1-5; V gene: TRBV5-3; CDR3 protein: ARNPDRVAQPQH
J gene: TRBJ1-2; V gene: TRBV29-1; CDR3 protein: SGGTGYGYT
J gene: TRBJ1-1; V gene: TRBV18; CDR3 protein: ASSPSTGEYTEAF
J gene: TRBJ2-1; V gene: TRBV7-9; CDR3 protein: ASRTQRGSFYNEQF
J gene: TRBJ2-7; V gene: TRBV7-2; CDR3 protein: ASSKIGSTYEQY